This T cell receptor beta chain derives from a study of cytomegalovirus exposure and HLA in healthy donors. With 60 Vbeta and 13 Jbeta primers, the PCR was carried out. The data were produced by immunoSEQ multiplex PCR, yet TCRdb's version contains in-frame clones alone and is incomplete. The table has approximately 140,000 clones, approximately 86% seen once. General study results and limits: Common viral pathogens seemed, in a later analysis, to connect with several of the most significant clusters. Specificity of a few CMV-associated chains for CMV antigens was verified in vitro.

This clone came up once. Its specificity is not known. There are 16 residues in the CDR3. Germline V gene data show CDR1 as SGHRS and CDR2 as YFSETQ. V lost 4 bases to trimming and J lost 2 bases; unmatched junction nucleotides: 5. The J gene is TRBJ2-7, the V gene TRBV5-1; 14 nucleotides align to TRBD2. This TCR came from a woman in her 40s in good health and CMV-seronegative. The source material was PBMCs. The CDR3 DNA reads TGCGCCAGCAGCCCCGGACTAGCGGGAGGTACCTACGAGCAGTACTTC. Amino acids: CASSPGLAGGTYEQYF.